This T cell receptor beta chain is from a study of cytomegalovirus exposure and HLA in healthy donors (dated by TCRdb to between 2016 and 2019). In the study overall: An earlier analysis of approximately 640 of the donors reported approximately 290 Gb of sequence data and roughly 110 million unique TCR beta sequences from 150 million to 200 million T cells. About 280 gigabases of sequencing data and roughly 80 million unique TCR sequences made up an early release that covered some 640 HLA-typed donors. A later genetic analysis took genome-wide SNP genotypes for about 55% of the roughly 700 donors and used that subset as a discovery cohort. Alongside the repertoire data, information on donor age, sex, ethnicity and CMV serostatus was compiled. Class I and class II HLA loci were covered by the typing at four-digit resolution. To study patterns of TCR occurrence, a later analysis re-analyzed previously published TCR beta repertoires from several hundred donors and added high-resolution HLA genotyping. An earlier analysis of 500 to 650 of the donors applied high-throughput TCR beta sequencing to assess whether each TCR beta V gene segment acted as functional or pseudogenic. On average, around 230,000 unique TCR beta nucleotide sequences were sequenced per donor among 300 to 500 genotyped donors of the cohort, with 15% to 20% of those sequences being non-productive. Roughly five DR-DQ haplotypes were treated as single units for association and clustering because of strong linkage in the cohort. Every discovery cohort repertoire had been produced on one sequencing platform. The study combined high-throughput TCR immunosequencing, statistical association of individual TCRs with disease status, and machine learning to predict cytomegalovirus infection status. Of the approximately 400 genotyped donors, roughly 80% fell in the genetic ancestry cluster associated with self-reported Caucasian donors. The T cell repertoires of 666 subjects were profiled by immunosequencing and related to cytomegalovirus serostatus. The aim of the study was to test whether cataloging public T cell receptors could identify signatures of past pathogen exposure. Rather than using new phenotypic data, the later analysis identified candidate immune exposures from TCR beta sequences and from how often those sequences occurred across donors. Besides the first cohort of under 700 subjects, a separate validation cohort made up of 120 different subjects was used. The number of typed donors differed by locus: roughly 629-640 for A, B, C, DRB1 and DQB1; approximately 520 for DQA1; roughly 600 for DPA1; and about 450 for DPB1. The full study reports these points: The authors suggested that the approach could potentially be generalized to other disease states and immunological phenotypes. Some IMGT-functional V segments, including TRBV6-2 and TRBV6-3, could not be told apart with the 87-base-pair reads, so those segments were excluded. In a later genetic analysis, a missense DCLRE1C variant was associated with V-gene and J-gene trimming of TCR beta chains, and the association was replicated in an independent cohort. Across donors, most TCR sequences were observed very rarely, whereas some public TCRs were present in many individuals. In a later analysis, TCR association rates were found to vary across HLA loci, with the most associated TCRs seen for DRB1 alleles and the fewest for HLA-C alleles. Because HLA typing was missing for some donors at each locus, association tests included only the typed subset. A group of highly shared sequence variants was considered likely to be a technical artifact of the sequencing pipeline. A further reported finding was that TCR beta sequences accurately predicted the HLA-A and HLA-B alleles for most subjects in the first cohort. Roughly uniform sequencing depth across donors was assumed in presence/absence analyses, although this assumption may not hold. For the cohort, immune exposure information was limited to CMV serostatus. In a later analysis, HLA-associated TCR beta chains showed more clonal expansion and lower generation probabilities than non-associated chains that were equally common. Several of the top co-occurrence clusters appeared to be linked to parvovirus B19, influenza, CMV and Epstein-Barr virus, according to a later analysis. Because counts were too low, roughly 18 rarely observed V segments, including chromosome 9 orphons, were left out of the earlier analysis of 587 of the donors. When HLA alleles, especially DR and DQ, strongly co-occurred, attributing TCR associations to individual alleles was difficult. Three of the identified cytomegalovirus-associated TCR beta chains were confirmed in vitro to be specific for cytomegalovirus antigens. The study gave a list of about 160 TCR beta chains associated with cytomegalovirus. In this cohort, only TCR beta chains were sequenced, and detectable features were limited by the absence of alpha or paired-chain data. According to a later analysis, most CMV-associated TCR beta chains appeared to be HLA-restricted, and the HLA associations seemed to be driven largely by CMV exposure. Linkage disequilibrium might explain the correlated functional status among segregating V segments, but an unknown experimental factor could not be ruled out. Specific HLA alleles were associated with 15,000 to 20,000 TCR beta sequences at a false discovery rate of 0.05 in a later analysis. The classifier was reported to diagnose cytomegalovirus status with high specificity and sensitivity in both the original cohort and the validation cohort. According to a later genetic analysis, donors in an Asian-associated ancestry cluster had fewer N-insertions in productive TCRs than the approximately 700-donor mean. Broadly in line with IMGT annotations, most TCR beta V segments showed up in productive rearrangements about 90% or about 30% of the time in an earlier analysis of several hundred of the donors.

This clone came up once. The target of this receptor is not known. Per-nucleotide qualities are absent, and no much larger clonotype sits a single base away. Libraries were constructed by the immunoSEQ multiplex PCR assay. For the multiplex PCR, a mixture combining 60 forward primers for TCR Vbeta segments and 13 reverse primers for TCR Jbeta segments was used. The CDR3 region of rearranged TCR beta genes was amplified from genomic DNA with a multiplex PCR assay. Amplified TCR beta libraries were sequenced as 87-base-pair reads on the Illumina HiSeq System. As for how the authors treated the data: In a later analysis, tens of millions of unique TCR beta chains were counted across the 650 to 750 repertoires, and approximately 11 million of these chains were shared by at least two donors. Raw reads were error-corrected and collapsed into unique sequences with a nearest-neighbor algorithm that merged closely related sequences to remove PCR and sequencing errors. Alignment of CDR3 sequences to IMGT reference sequences was used to assign V, D and J gene segments. For a sequence to be retained, a match of at least six nucleotides to both a V gene segment and a J gene segment was required. A rearrangement counted as productive if the CDR3 had no stop codons and remained in frame with V and J, and every other rearrangement counted as non-productive. Following IMGT convention, CDR3 was defined as the stretch from the second conserved V-encoded cysteine up to the conserved J-encoded phenylalanine. Sequences without an unambiguous match to a single V gene segment were excluded from the earlier analysis of over 500 of the donors. In an earlier analysis of several hundred of the donors, V segments were called functional above 56.7% productive rearrangements and were called segregating when the between-donor standard deviation exceeded 5%. A statistical classification framework was built to diagnose cytomegalovirus status from the catalog of TCR beta chain sequences. V and J gene assignment, in a later analysis, came from comparing TCR nucleotide sequences with IMGT/GENE-DB human TR gene sequences. A later analysis assigned CDR3 sequences and most-parsimonious VDJ recombination scenarios with the TCRdist pipeline. In a later analysis, each TCR beta chain was defined by its CDR3 amino acid sequence together with its V-gene family, and reads lacking a unique V-gene family were excluded. In a later analysis, fewer than 650 highly shared, low-generation-probability nucleotide sequences were removed to address suspected cross-contamination and a sequencing artifact. A later analysis calculated a clonal expansion index for each public chain from normalized within-repertoire ranks of inferred template counts. Generation probabilities in a later analysis came from a VDJ recombination model fitted to out-of-frame rearrangements, and those results were checked against IGoR. In a later analysis, TCR-TCR, TCR-HLA and TCR-CMV co-occurrence was scored with hypergeometric tests, and a repertoire-size bias correction was applied to TCR pairs. To estimate false discovery rates, a later analysis permuted the HLA or CMV assignments 20 times. In a later analysis, co-occurring TCRs were grouped using DBSCAN, and TCRdist sequence similarity was added for clustering within HLA-allele-positive subsets. Co-occurrence clustering excluded repertoires with fewer than 30,000 or more than 120,000 public chains, plus five with anomalous nucleotide sharing. As stored in TCRdb, this immuneACCESS dataset retains in-frame rearrangements with V and J assigned. A fraction of the clones does not appear; measured against another copy, unresolved V genes explain less than half of the discrepancy, and the remainder lacks a known reason. That table gives V, J and clone size, and the DNA gave D and trimming. The sample has 90,000 to 120,000 clones on record, approximately 74% of them singletons. The top ten clonotypes cover around 15% of the sample.

The cohort consisted of 666 healthy bone marrow donors. All cohort members were sampled while nominally healthy, although unrecorded immune exposures were likely present. The donor was CMV seropositive and was included in the group of 250 to 350 seropositive cohort members. Each donor provided a peripheral blood sample, and peripheral blood mononuclear cells were used for TCR beta sequencing. Genomic DNA was extracted from the blood cell samples with the Qiagen DNeasy Blood Extraction Kit. Via the germline V gene, CDR1 is LGHNA and CDR2 YNFKEQ. CDR3 length: 18 amino acids, cysteine to phenylalanine. Only CDR3 DNA remains: 54 bases, in frame from the first base. Between the V and J ends, shortened by 0 bases and 11 bases respectively, the junction contains 28 bases.

The material sequenced was PBMCs. The TCR comes from a woman aged 40 to 50 in good health and CMV-seropositive. Rearrangement joined TRBV4-2 to TRBJ1-1; the D gene cannot be named for sure. The CDR3 region: CASSQDLVLSGLGYEAFF. Read as DNA, the sequence is TGTGCCAGCAGCCAAGATCTTGTATTATCCGGGTTAGGTTATGAGGCTTTCTTT.